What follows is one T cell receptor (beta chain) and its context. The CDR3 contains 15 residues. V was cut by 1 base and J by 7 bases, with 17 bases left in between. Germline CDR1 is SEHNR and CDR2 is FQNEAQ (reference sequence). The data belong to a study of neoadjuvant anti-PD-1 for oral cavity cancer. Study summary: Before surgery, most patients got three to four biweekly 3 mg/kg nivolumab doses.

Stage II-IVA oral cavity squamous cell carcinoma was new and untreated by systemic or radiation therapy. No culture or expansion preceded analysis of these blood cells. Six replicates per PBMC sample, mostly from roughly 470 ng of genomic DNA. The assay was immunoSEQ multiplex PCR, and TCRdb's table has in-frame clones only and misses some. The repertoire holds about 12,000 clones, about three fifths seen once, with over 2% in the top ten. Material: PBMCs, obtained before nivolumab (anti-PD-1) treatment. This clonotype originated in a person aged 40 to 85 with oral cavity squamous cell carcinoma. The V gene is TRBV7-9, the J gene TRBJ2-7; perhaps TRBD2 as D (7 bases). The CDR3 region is CASSLVSARGGEQYF. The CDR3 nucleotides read TGTGCCAGCAGCTTAGTCTCGGCAAGGGGGGGTGAGCAGTACTTC.